This TCR beta chain was identified in a study of technical replicates of blood from several donors. Repertoires were generated with immunoSEQ multiplex PCR, while TCRdb's copy carries only in-frame clones and drops some. The repertoire holds roughly 60,000 clones, with about 91% as singletons. Sequenced material: PBMCs. The TCR comes from a human donor in good health. Some clones in this sample may be carry-over from other donors' samples.

DNA for the CDR3: TGTGCCAGCAGTGAACTGAGCGGGACCTCCTACGAGCAGTACTTC. Translating it yields CASSELSGTSYEQYF. The rearrangement uses TRBV6-1 and TRBJ2-7; 7 nucleotides line up with TRBD2. The CDR3 extends over 15 amino acids. J was trimmed by 0 bases and V by 2 bases; bases with no gene match: 4. Looked up from germline, CDR1 is MNHNS and CDR2 is SASEGT.